The 5 T cell receptor beta chains below were found in one sample sequenced in a study of response to subunit inactivated influenza vaccine. TCRdb fed the RT-PCR reads into MiXCR, producing one record per CDR3 protein. The sample consists of 500,000 to 600,000 distinct CDR3 sequences, about 10% of them appearing once. This specimen consisted of PBMCs from blood, obtained on the day of vaccination. The receptor set was obtained from a man aged 50-59 years who received an inactivated influenza vaccine.

This clonotype appeared a few times. CDR3 amino acids: CAWEGIDPQQFF. Here the CDR3 DNA reads TGTGCCTGGGAGGGGATCGATCCCCAGCAGTTCTTC. This rearrangement joins TRBV30 to TRBJ2-1; D tentatively fits TRBD1 or TRBD2 (5 bases each). The germline gives CDR1 GTSNPN, CDR2 SVGIG (reference sequence). V was shortened by 5 bases and J by 11 bases, with 16 bases between the two germline ends. This CDR3 comprises 12 residues.

J is TRBJ1-2 and V is TRBV5-6, with TRBD1 matching 10 bases. V trimming: 5 bases; J trimming: 4 bases; junction bases outside the gene matches: 8. The CDR3 spans 15 residues. Per the germline V gene, CDR1 is SGHDT and CDR2 is YYEEEE. The CDR3 bases are TGTGCCAGCAGTCATTGGACAGGGGGAGCCTATGGCTACACCTTC. This sequence encodes CASSHWTGGAYGYTF.

The J gene is TRBJ2-1, the V gene TRBV6-2 or TRBV6-3; D unclear. Germline V gene data show CDR1 as MNHEY and CDR2 as SVGEGT. The CDR3 is made up of 13 amino acids. Trimming took 7 bases from V and 8 from J, leaving 15 bases between them. Here the CDR3 DNA reads TGTGCCAGCAAACTACCAGCCGGCGATGAGCAGTTCTTC. Its translation is CASKLPAGDEQFF.

This clonotype was recorded a few times. J is TRBJ2-5 and V is TRBV7-9; D remains unclear. The CDR3 runs to 17 residues. Trimming stripped 5 bases from V and 0 bases from J, with 19 bases between. Germline assignment: CDR1 SEHNR and CDR2 FQNEAQ (reference sequence). The CDR3 region is CASSKWKGPPYQETQYF. Here the CDR3 DNA reads TGTGCCAGCAGCAAGTGGAAGGGCCCACCGTACCAAGAGACCCAGTACTTC.

The chain uses TRBV29-1 and TRBJ2-1; possibly TRBD1 for D (8 bases). The CDR3 runs to 13 residues. Germline values: CDR1 SQVTM, CDR2 ANQGSEA. The ends were cut back, 5 bases at V and 7 bases at J, with 15 bases in the middle. The CDR3 DNA follows: TGCAGCGTTAACAGGGGGGGGAGAAATGAGCAGTTCTTC. Translated: CSVNRGGRNEQFF.